These 16 T cell receptor beta chains were all obtained from the same sample, sequenced in a study of blood T cell repertoires in COVID-19. Using immunoSEQ multiplex PCR, the repertoire was profiled, and TCRdb retains in-frame clones only, with some absent. The sample shows 120,000 to 150,000 clones, roughly 86% of them seen only once. The sequenced sample was peripheral blood. The source is a woman aged 50 to 65 with acute or convalescent COVID-19.

The CDR3 reads CASRGTGGILGEGYTF. The DNA of the CDR3 is TGTGCCAGCAGAGGGACAGGGGGAATCCTGGGAGAGGGCTACACCTTC. V gene TRBV2 combines with J gene TRBJ1-2; 11 bases line up with TRBD1. Germline trimming cut 6 bases from V and 8 bases from J; bases unmatched to any gene: 14. This CDR3 contains 16 residues. Germline CDR1 reads SNHLY; CDR2 reads FYNNEI.

The chain has TRBV30 and TRBJ2-2, with TRBD1 matching over 7 bases. The CDR3 is made up of 14 amino acids. J was trimmed by 4 bases and V by 0 bases; bases with no gene match: 2. From germline, CDR1 is GTSNPN and CDR2 SVGIG (reference sequence). The CDR3 loop is CAWSVTGATGELFF. The CDR3, as DNA: TGTGCCTGGAGTGTTACAGGGGCCACCGGGGAGCTGTTTTTT.

Concerning this clone itself: Other nucleotide sequences from this sample produce the same CDR3. This chain connects TRBV19 to TRBJ1-1; D uncertain. Germline assignment: CDR1 LNHDA and CDR2 SQIVND (reference sequence). CDR3 length: 13 residues. V was shortened by 2 bases and J by 1 base, with 5 bases between the two germline ends. The CDR3 reads CASSIRGNTEAFF. The DNA for the CDR3 is TGTGCCAGTAGTATACGAGGGAACACTGAAGCTTTCTTT. Together with reference TRBV19 and TRBJ1-1, the CDR3 gives the full variable domain: DGGITQSPKYLFRKEGQNVTLSCEQNLNHDAMYWYRQDPGQGLRLIYYSQIVNDFQKGDIAEGYSVSREKKESFPLTVTSAQKNPTAFYLCASSIRGNTEAFFGQGTRLTVV.

The chain employs TRBV11-2 and TRBJ2-2; D uncertain. V dropped 0 bases and J dropped 5 bases, with 4 bases sitting between them. Germline CDR1 SGHAT, CDR2 FQNNGV. The CDR3 consists of 13 residues. The CDR3 protein is CASSLDKTGELFF. The CDR3, as DNA: TGTGCCAGCAGCTTAGATAAAACCGGGGAGCTGTTTTTT.

The rearrangement links TRBV18 to TRBJ1-4; D ambiguous. CDR3 length equals 14 residues. CDR1 and CDR2 (germline): KGHSH, LQKENI. Trimming removed 2 bases at V and 8 bases at J, with 12 bases between. The DNA of the CDR3 is TGTGCCAGCTCACCAAGGGAGGGCAACGAAAAACTGTTTTTT. Encoded protein: CASSPREGNEKLFF.

The rearrangement uses TRBV27 and TRBJ1-1, with 7 bases aligning to TRBD1. The V gene's germline CDR1 is MNHEY and CDR2 SMNVEV (reference sequence). Trimming took 4 bases from V and 5 from J; bases not matched to a gene: 7. CDR3 length: 14 residues. CDR3 DNA sequence: TGTGCCAGCAGTTCGCACAGGGGTTGGACTGAAGCTTTCTTT. It codes for CASSSHRGWTEAFF.

This CDR3 is CASTRDRGGTGELFF. CDR3 DNA: TGTGCCAGCACCAGGGACAGGGGGGGGACCGGGGAGCTGTTTTTT. The chain has TRBV6-5 and TRBJ2-2, with TRBD1 matching over 11 bases. Germline values: CDR1 MNHEY, CDR2 SVGAGI. The CDR3 extends over 15 amino acids. Trimming at V came to 7 bases and at J to 5 bases, leaving 6 bases not matched to a gene.

The chain carries TRBV10-3 and TRBJ2-1; TRBD2 matches at 9 bases. The V gene's germline CDR1 is ENHRY and CDR2 SYGVKD. This CDR3 is 15 amino acids long. V was clipped by 5 bases and J by 8 bases; unmatched bases: 10. The CDR3 DNA is TGTGCCATCAGTAACGAGGGCGGGGGGGAGGATGAGCAGTTCTTC. It is translated as CAISNEGGGEDEQFF.

The V call is TRBV4-1, the J call TRBJ1-2; D gene unclear. The V and J ends lost 1 base and 7 bases respectively, with 10 bases between them. The CDR3 extends over 13 amino acids. The germline CDR1 and CDR2 sequences are MGHRA and YSYEKL. Here the CDR3 reads CASSQATTIGYTF. In DNA, the CDR3 is TGCGCCAGCAGCCAAGCAACCACTATTGGCTACACCTTC.

There are a few counts of this clone. This sequence joins TRBV30 and TRBJ2-1; D is possibly TRBD2 (6 bases). V was shortened by 3 bases and J by 3 bases, with 12 bases between the two germline ends. This CDR3 region has 14 residues. From germline, CDR1 is GTSNPN and CDR2 SVGIG (reference sequence). CDR3 in amino acids: CAWSRLGVYNEQFF. CDR3 nucleotide sequence: TGTGCCTGGAGCCGACTAGGGGTCTACAATGAGCAGTTCTTC.

The chain is built from TRBV9 and TRBJ1-2, with D tentatively TRBD1 (6 bases). The CDR3 consists of 14 residues. Deletions cut 0 bases from V and 4 bases from J, with 10 bases between. Germline V gene data show CDR1 as SGDLS and CDR2 as YYNGEE. DNA for the CDR3: TGTGCCAGCAGCGTAGCGGCAGGGGCCTATGGCTACACCTTC. The encoded protein is CASSVAAGAYGYTF.

The V and J genes are TRBV24-1 and TRBJ2-5, with D tentatively TRBD1 (6 bases). V lost 9 bases and J 2 bases, leaving 15 bases between the germline ends. Germline V CDR1 and CDR2: KGHDR, SFDVKD. The CDR3 length is 14 residues. The DNA of the CDR3 is TGTGCCACCGGGGATTGGCAGGGGCAAGAGACCCAGTACTTC. Translating it yields CATGDWQGQETQYF.

The CDR3 DNA reads as TGTGCCAGCAGCTTAGGCCTTCAGCCCCAGCATTTT. It specifies CASSLGLQPQHF. V is TRBV13 and J is TRBJ1-5; D gene ambiguous. The CDR3 has 12 residues. Germline V gives CDR1 PRHDT, CDR2 FYEKMQ (reference sequence). Trimming removed 0 bases at V and 6 bases at J, with 3 bases between.

The chain uses TRBV10-1 and TRBJ2-2; 8 bases are a match to TRBD2. Germline assignment: CDR1 WNHNN and CDR2 SYGVQD (reference sequence). J lost 4 bases, V lost 5 bases, and 6 bases had no gene match. The CDR3 consists of 15 residues. This CDR3 is CASSPAGDSTGELFF. The DNA of the CDR3 is TGCGCCAGCAGTCCAGCGGGAGACAGCACCGGGGAGCTGTTTTTT.

The chain employs TRBV10-1 and TRBJ2-2; tentatively, D is TRBD2 (5 bases). The germline V gene has CDR1 WNHNN and CDR2 SYGVQD (reference sequence). V lost 4 bases, J lost 5 bases, and 8 bases lay in between. The CDR3 is 13 residues long. CDR3 coding DNA: TGCGCCAGCAGTGGGATAGCGACCGGGGAGCTGTTTTTT. Amino acids: CASSGIATGELFF.

The CDR3 DNA sequence: TGTGCCAGCAGCTTAGAAGGGCCAGGGGTAACCGGGGAGCTGTTTTTT. Its protein is CASSLEGPGVTGELFF. The chain couples TRBV7-6 to TRBJ2-2; perhaps TRBD1 as D (6 bases). Germline-derived CDR1 and CDR2 are SGHVS and FNYEAQ. The CDR3 is 16 amino acids. Trimming pared 1 base from V and 5 bases from J, leaving 14 bases between.